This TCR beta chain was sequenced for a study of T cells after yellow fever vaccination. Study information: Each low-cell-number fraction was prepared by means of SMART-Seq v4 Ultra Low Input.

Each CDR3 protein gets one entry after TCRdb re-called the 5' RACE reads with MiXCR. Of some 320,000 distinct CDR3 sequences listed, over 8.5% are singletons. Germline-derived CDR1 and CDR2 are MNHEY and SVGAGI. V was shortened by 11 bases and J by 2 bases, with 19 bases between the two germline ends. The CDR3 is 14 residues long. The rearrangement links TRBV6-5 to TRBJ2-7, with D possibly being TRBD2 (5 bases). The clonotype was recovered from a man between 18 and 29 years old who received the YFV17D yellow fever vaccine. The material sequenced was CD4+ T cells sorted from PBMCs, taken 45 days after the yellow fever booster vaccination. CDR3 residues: CAARLSGVTYEQYF. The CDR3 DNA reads TGTGCCGCACGCCTTTCCGGGGTAACCTACGAGCAGTACTTC.